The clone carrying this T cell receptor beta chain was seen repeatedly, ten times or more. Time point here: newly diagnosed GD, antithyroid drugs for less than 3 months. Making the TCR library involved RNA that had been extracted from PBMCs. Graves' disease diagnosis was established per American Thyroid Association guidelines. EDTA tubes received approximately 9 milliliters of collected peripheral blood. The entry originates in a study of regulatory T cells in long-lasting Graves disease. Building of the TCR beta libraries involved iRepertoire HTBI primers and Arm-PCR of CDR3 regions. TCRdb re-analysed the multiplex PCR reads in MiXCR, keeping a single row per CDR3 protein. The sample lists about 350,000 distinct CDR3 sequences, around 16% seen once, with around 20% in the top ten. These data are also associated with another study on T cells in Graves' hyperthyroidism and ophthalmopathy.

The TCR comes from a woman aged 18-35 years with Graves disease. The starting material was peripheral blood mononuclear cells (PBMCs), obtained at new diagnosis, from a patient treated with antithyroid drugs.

In nucleotides, the CDR3 is TGCGCCAGCGGACCAAACCCGAGAGGCACTGAAGCTTTCTTT. Its translation is CASGPNPRGTEAFF. The chain couples TRBV5-1 to TRBJ1-1; D not certain. The CDR3 totals 14 residues. CDR1 is SGHRS, CDR2 YFSETQ, per germline. V was pared by 7 bases and J by 4 bases, with 17 bases between. The complete variable domain, with remaining parts taken from reference TRBV5-1 and TRBJ1-1, reads KAGVTQTPRYLIKTRGQQVTLSCSPISGHRSVSWYQQTPGQGLQFLFEYFSETQRNKGNFPGRFSGRQFSNSRSEMNVSTLELGDSALYLCASGPNPRGTEAFFGQGTRLTVV.